Sequencing of this T cell receptor beta chain was carried out in a study of blood T cell repertoires in COVID-19. As to this clone: A junction boundary mismatches the germline segment, possibly from a read error.

CDR1 and CDR2 (germline): SGHVS, FQNEAQ. The CDR3 consists of 13 residues. Produced via immunoSEQ multiplex PCR; TCRdb's table is partial and in-frame only. The sample yields roughly 310,000 clones, more than 75% seen once. The chain carries TRBV7-8 and TRBJ1-1, with 8 bases lining up with TRBD1. The sequenced sample was peripheral blood. The sequence was obtained from a woman in her fifties or sixties with active or convalescent COVID-19. The CDR3 nucleotides are TGTGCCAGCAACTTACAGGGGGACACTGAAGCTTTCTTT. It specifies CASNLQGDTEAFF.